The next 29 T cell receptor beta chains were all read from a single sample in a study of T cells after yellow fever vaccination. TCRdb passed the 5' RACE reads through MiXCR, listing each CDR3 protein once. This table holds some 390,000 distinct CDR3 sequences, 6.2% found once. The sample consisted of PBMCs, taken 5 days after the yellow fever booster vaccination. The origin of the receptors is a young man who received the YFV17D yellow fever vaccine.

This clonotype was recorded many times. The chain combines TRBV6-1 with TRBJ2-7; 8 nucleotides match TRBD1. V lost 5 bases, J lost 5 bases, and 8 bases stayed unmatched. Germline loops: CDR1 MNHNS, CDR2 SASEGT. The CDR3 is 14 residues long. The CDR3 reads CASSLTGGKDEQYF. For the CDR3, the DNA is TGTGCCAGCAGTCTAACAGGGGGGAAGGACGAGCAGTACTTC.

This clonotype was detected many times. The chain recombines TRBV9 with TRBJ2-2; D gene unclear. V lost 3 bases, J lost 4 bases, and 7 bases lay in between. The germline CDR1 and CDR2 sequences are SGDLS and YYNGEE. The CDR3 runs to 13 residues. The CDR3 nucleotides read TGTGCCAGCAGCGCAACGGTCACCGGGGAGCTGTTTTTT. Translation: CASSATVTGELFF.

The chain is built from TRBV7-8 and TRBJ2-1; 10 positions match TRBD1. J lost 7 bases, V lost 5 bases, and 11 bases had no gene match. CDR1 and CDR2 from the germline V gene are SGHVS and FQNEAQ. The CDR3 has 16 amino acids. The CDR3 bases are TGTGCCAGCAGCCCATACGGGACAGGGGTGAAGAATGAGCAGTTCTTC. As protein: CASSPYGTGVKNEQFF.

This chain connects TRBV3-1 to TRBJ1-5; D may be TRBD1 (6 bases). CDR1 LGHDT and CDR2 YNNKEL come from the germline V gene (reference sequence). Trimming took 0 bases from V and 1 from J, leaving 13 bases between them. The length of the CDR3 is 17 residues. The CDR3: CASSQDLGGASNQPQHF. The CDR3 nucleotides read TGTGCCAGCAGCCAAGATCTCGGGGGCGCGAGCAATCAGCCCCAGCATTTT.

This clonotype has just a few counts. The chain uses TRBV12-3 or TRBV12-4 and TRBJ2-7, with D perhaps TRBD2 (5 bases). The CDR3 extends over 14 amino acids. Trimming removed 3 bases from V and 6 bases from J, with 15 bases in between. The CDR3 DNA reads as TGTGCCAGCAGTTTTTATCTGAGGGTCGGCGAGCAGTACTTC. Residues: CASSFYLRVGEQYF.

The CDR3 reads CATSDLRYRQTVCEQYF. For the CDR3, the DNA is TGTGCCACCAGTGATTTGCGGTACCGACAGACGGTCTGCGAGCAGTACTTC. The rearrangement joins TRBV24-1 to TRBJ2-7; a possible D gene is TRBD1 (5 bases). Germline V gene data show CDR1 as KGHDR and CDR2 as SFDVKD. The length of the CDR3 is 17 residues. The germline V and J ends were trimmed by 0 bases and 6 bases, with 20 bases remaining between them.

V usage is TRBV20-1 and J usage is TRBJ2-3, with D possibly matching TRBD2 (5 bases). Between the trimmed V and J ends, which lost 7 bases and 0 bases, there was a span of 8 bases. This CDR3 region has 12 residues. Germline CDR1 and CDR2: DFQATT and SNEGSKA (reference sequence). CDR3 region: CSERTSTDTQYF. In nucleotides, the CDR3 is TGCAGTGAGCGGACTAGCACAGATACGCAGTATTTT.

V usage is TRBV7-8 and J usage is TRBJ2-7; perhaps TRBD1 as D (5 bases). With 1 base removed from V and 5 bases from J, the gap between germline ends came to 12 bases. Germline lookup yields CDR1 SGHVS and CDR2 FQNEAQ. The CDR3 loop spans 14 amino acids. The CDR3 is CASSLGQRAHEQYF. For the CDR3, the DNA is TGTGCCAGCAGCTTAGGACAGCGAGCCCACGAGCAGTACTTC.

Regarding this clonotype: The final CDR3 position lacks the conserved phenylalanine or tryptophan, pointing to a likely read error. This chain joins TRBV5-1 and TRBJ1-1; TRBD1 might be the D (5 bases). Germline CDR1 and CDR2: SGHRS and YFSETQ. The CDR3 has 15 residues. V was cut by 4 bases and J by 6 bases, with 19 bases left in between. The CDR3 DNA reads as TGCGCCAGCAGCCTACCGGGGTTCGGGGGGGCTGAAGCTTTCTCT. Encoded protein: CASSLPGFGGAEAFS.

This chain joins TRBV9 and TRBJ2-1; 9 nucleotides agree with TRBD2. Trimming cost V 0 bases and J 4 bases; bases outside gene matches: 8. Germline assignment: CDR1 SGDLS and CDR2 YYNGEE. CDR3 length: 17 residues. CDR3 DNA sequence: TGTGCCAGCAGCGTAGCCGGGCGGGAGGGGGGATACAATGAGCAGTTCTTC. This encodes CASSVAGREGGYNEQFF.

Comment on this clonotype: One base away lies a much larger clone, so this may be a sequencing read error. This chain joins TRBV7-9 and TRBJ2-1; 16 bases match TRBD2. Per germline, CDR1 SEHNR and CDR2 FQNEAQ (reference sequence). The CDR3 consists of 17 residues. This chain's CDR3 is CASSLPGLAGGRNEEFF. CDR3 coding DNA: TGTGCCAGCAGCTTACCGGGACTAGCGGGAGGGCGCAATGAGGAGTTCTTC.

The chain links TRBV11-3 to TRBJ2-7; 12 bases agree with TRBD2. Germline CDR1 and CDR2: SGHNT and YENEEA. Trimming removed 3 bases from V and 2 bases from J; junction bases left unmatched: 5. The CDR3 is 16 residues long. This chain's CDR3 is CASSLETSGGTYEQYF. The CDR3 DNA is TGTGCCAGCAGCTTGGAGACTAGCGGGGGAACCTACGAGCAGTACTTC. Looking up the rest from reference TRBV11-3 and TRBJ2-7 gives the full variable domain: EAGVVQSPRYKIIEKKQPVAFWCNPISGHNTLYWYLQNLGQGPELLIRYENEEAVDDSQLPKDRFSAERLKGVDSTLKIQPAELGDSAVYLCASSLETSGGTYEQYFGPGTRLTVT.

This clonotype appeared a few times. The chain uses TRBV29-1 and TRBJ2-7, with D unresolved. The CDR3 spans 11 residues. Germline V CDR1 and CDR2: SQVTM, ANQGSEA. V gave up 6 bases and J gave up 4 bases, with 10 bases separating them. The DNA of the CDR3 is TGCAGCGTGGCGGCTGTTTACGAGCAGTACTTC. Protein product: CSVAAVYEQYF.

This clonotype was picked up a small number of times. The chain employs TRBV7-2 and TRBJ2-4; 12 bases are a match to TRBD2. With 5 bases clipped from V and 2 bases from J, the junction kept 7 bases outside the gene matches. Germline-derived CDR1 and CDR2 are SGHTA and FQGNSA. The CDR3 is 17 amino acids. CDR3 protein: CASSLVTSGSTKNIQYF. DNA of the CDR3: TGTGCCAGCAGCCTAGTGACTAGCGGGAGTACCAAAAACATTCAGTACTTC.

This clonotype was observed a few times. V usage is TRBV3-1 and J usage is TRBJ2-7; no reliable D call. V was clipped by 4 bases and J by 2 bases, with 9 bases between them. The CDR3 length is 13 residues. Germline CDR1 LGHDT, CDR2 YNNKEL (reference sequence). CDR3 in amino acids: CASSPTLAYEQYF. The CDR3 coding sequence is TGTGCCAGCAGCCCGACTCTGGCCTACGAGCAGTACTTC.

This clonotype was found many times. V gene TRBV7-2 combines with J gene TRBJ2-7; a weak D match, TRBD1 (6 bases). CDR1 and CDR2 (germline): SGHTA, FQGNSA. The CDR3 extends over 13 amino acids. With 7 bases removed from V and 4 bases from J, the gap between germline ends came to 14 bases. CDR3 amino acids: CASTKTGLYEQYF. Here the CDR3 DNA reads TGTGCCAGCACCAAAACAGGGCTATACGAGCAGTACTTC.

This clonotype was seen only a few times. The CDR3 loop reads CASSSIRGGVRTDTQYF. For the CDR3, the DNA is TGTGCCAGCAGTTCAATCCGGGGCGGGGTCCGCACAGATACGCAGTATTTT. The chain has TRBV12-3 or TRBV12-4 and TRBJ2-3; possible D gene TRBD2, 6 bases. The length of the CDR3 is 17 residues. V lost 4 bases to trimming and J lost 1 base, with 18 bases between them.

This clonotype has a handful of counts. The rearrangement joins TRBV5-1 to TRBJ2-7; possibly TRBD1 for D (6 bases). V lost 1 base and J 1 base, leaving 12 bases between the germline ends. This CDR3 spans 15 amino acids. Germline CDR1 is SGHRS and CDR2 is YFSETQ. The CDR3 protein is CASSLSGDTSYEQYF. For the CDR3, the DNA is TGCGCCAGCAGCTTGTCCGGGGACACTTCCTACGAGCAGTACTTC.

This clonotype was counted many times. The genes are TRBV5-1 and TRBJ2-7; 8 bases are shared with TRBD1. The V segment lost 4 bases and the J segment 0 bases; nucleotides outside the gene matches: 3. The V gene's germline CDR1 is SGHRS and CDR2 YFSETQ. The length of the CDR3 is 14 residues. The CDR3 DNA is TGCGCCAGCAGCGTTACAGGGGGCTCCTACGAGCAGTACTTC. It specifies CASSVTGGSYEQYF.

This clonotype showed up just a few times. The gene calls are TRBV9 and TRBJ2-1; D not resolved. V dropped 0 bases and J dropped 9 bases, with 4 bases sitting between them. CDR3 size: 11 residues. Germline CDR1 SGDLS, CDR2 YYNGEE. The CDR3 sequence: CASSVGSEQFF. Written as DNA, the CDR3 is TGTGCCAGCAGCGTAGGTAGTGAGCAGTTCTTC.

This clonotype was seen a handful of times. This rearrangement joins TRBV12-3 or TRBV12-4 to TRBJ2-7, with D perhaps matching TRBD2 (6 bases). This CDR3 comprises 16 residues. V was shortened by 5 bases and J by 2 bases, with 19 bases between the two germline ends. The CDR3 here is CASSTSRAGWTYEQYF. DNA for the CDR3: TGTGCCAGCAGTACTAGTCGGGCGGGATGGACCTACGAGCAGTACTTC.

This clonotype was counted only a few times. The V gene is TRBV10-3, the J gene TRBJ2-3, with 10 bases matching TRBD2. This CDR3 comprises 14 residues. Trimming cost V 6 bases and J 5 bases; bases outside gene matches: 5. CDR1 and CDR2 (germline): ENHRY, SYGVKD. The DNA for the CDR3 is TGTGCCATCAGAGCGGGAGGGTTAGGAGATACGCAGTATTTT. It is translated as CAIRAGGLGDTQYF.

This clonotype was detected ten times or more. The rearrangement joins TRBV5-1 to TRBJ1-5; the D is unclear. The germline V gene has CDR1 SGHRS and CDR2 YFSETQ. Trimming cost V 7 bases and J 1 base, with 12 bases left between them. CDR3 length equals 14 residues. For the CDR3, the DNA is TGCGCCAGCGCTCCCGATGGGAGCAATCAGCCCCAGCATTTT. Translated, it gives CASAPDGSNQPQHF. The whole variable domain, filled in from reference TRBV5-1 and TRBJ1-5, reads KAGVTQTPRYLIKTRGQQVTLSCSPISGHRSVSWYQQTPGQGLQFLFEYFSETQRNKGNFPGRFSGRQFSNSRSEMNVSTLELGDSALYLCASAPDGSNQPQHFGDGTRLSIL.

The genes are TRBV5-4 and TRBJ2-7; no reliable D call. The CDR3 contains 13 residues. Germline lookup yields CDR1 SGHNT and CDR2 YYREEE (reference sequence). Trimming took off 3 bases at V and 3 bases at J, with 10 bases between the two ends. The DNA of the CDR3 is TGTGCCAGCAGCTCCCCGGTGCACTACGAGCAGTACTTC. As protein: CASSSPVHYEQYF.

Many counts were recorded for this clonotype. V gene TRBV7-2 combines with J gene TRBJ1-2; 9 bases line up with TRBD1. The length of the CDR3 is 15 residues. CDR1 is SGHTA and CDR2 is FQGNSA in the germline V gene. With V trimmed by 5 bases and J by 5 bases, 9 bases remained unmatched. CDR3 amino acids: CASSPGTGPQYGYTF. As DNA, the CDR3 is TGTGCCAGCAGCCCAGGGACAGGGCCCCAGTATGGCTACACCTTC.

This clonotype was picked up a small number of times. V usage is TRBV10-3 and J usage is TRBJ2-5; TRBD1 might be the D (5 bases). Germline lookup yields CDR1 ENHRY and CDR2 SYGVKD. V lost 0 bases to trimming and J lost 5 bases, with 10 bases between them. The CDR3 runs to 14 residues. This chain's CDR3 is CAISESKGRETQYF. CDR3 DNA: TGTGCCATCAGTGAGTCGAAGGGGCGGGAGACCCAGTACTTC.

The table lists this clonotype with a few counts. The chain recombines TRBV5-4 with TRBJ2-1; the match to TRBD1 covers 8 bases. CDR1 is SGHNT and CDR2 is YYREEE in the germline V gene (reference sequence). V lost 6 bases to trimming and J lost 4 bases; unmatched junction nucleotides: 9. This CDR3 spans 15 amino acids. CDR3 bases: TGTGCCAGCACCCTCGGACAGGGCGATTACAATGAGCAGTTCTTC. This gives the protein CASTLGQGDYNEQFF.

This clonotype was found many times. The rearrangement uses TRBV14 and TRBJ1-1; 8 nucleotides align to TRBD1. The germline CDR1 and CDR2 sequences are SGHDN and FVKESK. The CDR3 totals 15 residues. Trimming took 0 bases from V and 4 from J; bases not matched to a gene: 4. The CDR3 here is CASSQEDRAGTEAFF. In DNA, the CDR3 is TGTGCCAGCAGCCAAGAGGACAGGGCCGGCACTGAAGCTTTCTTT.

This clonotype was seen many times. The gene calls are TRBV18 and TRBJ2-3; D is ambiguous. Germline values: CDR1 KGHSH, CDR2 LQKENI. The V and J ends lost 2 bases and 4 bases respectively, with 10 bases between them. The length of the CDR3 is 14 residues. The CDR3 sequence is CASSPGPSADTQYF. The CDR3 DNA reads TGTGCCAGCTCACCAGGGCCAAGCGCAGATACGCAGTATTTT.